These 11 T cell receptor beta chains originate from one sample sequenced in a study of T cell clones after liver transplantation. Here immunoSEQ multiplex PCR was the method, and the copy in TCRdb shows in-frame clones only, minus some. The profile shows fewer than 80,000 clones, roughly 80% of them singletons. The material was CD4+ T cells from blood, obtained about 50 months after liver transplant. The source of these receptors is a human patient who received a liver transplant. Some T cells may arise from the graft donor.

The chain is built from TRBV7-3 and TRBJ2-7; D is uncertain. The germline V and J ends were trimmed by 5 bases and 3 bases, with 11 bases remaining between them. The V gene's germline CDR1 is SGHTA and CDR2 FQGTGA. The CDR3 has 13 amino acids. The CDR3 here is CASSPSDGYEQYF. The CDR3 bases are TGTGCCAGCAGCCCCTCGGACGGCTACGAGCAGTACTTC.

CDR3 protein: CASRGPPVEQYF. For the CDR3, the DNA is TGTGCCAGCCGGGGCCCCCCGGTGGAGCAGTACTTC. The chain carries TRBV28 and TRBJ2-7, with D perhaps matching TRBD1 or TRBD2 (5 bases each). The CDR3 runs 12 residues. Germline V gives CDR1 MDHEN, CDR2 SYDVKM. With 8 bases removed from V and 7 bases from J, the gap between germline ends came to 15 bases.

The V call is TRBV19, the J call TRBJ1-6; tentatively, D is TRBD1 (6 bases). CDR1 is LNHDA, CDR2 SQIVND, per germline (reference sequence). V was clipped by 7 bases and J by 11 bases, with 15 bases between them. CDR3 length: 13 amino acids. The CDR3 sequence is CASTAGGQTPLHF. CDR3 coding DNA: TGTGCCAGTACCGCCGGGGGGCAGACACCCCTCCACTTT.

The chain recombines TRBV2 with TRBJ2-2, with D hard to call. Trimming left V 0 bases short and J 4 bases short, with 6 bases between. This CDR3 has 14 amino acids. Germline-derived CDR1 and CDR2 are SNHLY and FYNNEI. CDR3 region: CASSEARSTGELFF. The CDR3 DNA is TGTGCCAGCAGTGAAGCGAGGAGCACCGGGGAGCTGTTTTTT.

The CDR3 region is CASSGQAGANVLTF. Here the CDR3 DNA reads TGCGCCAGCAGCGGGCAGGCTGGGGCCAACGTCCTGACTTTC. V usage is TRBV5-1 and J usage is TRBJ2-6; D gene ambiguous. The germline gives CDR1 SGHRS, CDR2 YFSETQ. V lost 4 bases and J lost 2, with 7 bases in between. The CDR3 contains 14 residues. Full variable domain (rest looked up from reference TRBV5-1 and TRBJ2-6): KAGVTQTPRYLIKTRGQQVTLSCSPISGHRSVSWYQQTPGQGLQFLFEYFSETQRNKGNFPGRFSGRQFSNSRSEMNVSTLELGDSALYLCASSGQAGANVLTFGAGSRLTVL.

The table lists this clone with a few counts. The rearrangement links TRBV7-8 to TRBJ2-1; D remains unclear. The V end was cut by 5 bases, the J end by 2 bases, with 19 bases between. The length of the CDR3 is 17 residues. Germline CDR1 is SGHVS and CDR2 is FQNEAQ. The CDR3 here is CASSTRSTRKPYNEQFF. The CDR3 coding sequence is TGTGCCAGCAGCACCCGCTCAACCCGGAAACCCTACAATGAGCAGTTCTTC.

The chain carries TRBV7-3 and TRBJ2-3, with D possibly TRBD1 on 6 matching bases. CDR1 SGHTA and CDR2 FQGTGA come from the germline V gene. The V end was cut by 5 bases, the J end by 7 bases, with 13 bases between. CDR3 length: 13 amino acids. The CDR3 region is CASSKLQGNTQYF. The CDR3 nucleotides read TGTGCCAGCAGCAAACTACAGGGTAATACGCAGTATTTT.

The rearrangement uses TRBV7-3 and TRBJ1-1, with a tentative D call TRBD1 (6 bases). This CDR3 comprises 13 residues. CDR1 SGHTA and CDR2 FQGTGA come from the germline V gene. Trimming pared 6 bases from V and 1 base from J, leaving 9 bases between. The CDR3 sequence: CASRLGQNTEAFF. CDR3 DNA sequence: TGTGCCAGCAGATTGGGACAGAACACTGAAGCTTTCTTT.

This rearrangement joins TRBV28 to TRBJ2-7, with 9 nucleotides matching TRBD1. The CDR3 is 13 residues long. J lost 4 bases, V lost 8 bases, and 6 bases had no gene match. Germline lookup yields CDR1 MDHEN and CDR2 SYDVKM. CDR3 in DNA: TGTGCCAGCCTTCGGACAGGGGTTTACGAGCAGTACTTC. Protein: CASLRTGVYEQYF.

In this sample, this clone turned up a few times. The chain joins TRBV6-1 to TRBJ2-1, with a possible D match to TRBD1 (5 bases). The CDR3 extends over 13 amino acids. Germline-derived CDR1 and CDR2 are MNHNS and SASEGT. V gave up 6 bases and J gave up 10 bases, with 16 bases separating them. The CDR3 loop reads CASRVGLKSEQFF. In nucleotides, the CDR3 is TGTGCCAGCAGGGTGGGGCTGAAATCCGAGCAGTTCTTC.

The chain links TRBV7-5 to TRBJ2-7; TRBD2, the table's D call, lacks a check against the DNA. TRBV7-5 is deemed a pseudogene. This CDR3 has 17 residues. The CDR3 region is CVRSLGRQRGGLYEQYF. CDR3 bases: TGTGTCAGAAGCTTAGGCCGGCAGCGGGGGGGCCTGTACGAGCAGTACTTC.